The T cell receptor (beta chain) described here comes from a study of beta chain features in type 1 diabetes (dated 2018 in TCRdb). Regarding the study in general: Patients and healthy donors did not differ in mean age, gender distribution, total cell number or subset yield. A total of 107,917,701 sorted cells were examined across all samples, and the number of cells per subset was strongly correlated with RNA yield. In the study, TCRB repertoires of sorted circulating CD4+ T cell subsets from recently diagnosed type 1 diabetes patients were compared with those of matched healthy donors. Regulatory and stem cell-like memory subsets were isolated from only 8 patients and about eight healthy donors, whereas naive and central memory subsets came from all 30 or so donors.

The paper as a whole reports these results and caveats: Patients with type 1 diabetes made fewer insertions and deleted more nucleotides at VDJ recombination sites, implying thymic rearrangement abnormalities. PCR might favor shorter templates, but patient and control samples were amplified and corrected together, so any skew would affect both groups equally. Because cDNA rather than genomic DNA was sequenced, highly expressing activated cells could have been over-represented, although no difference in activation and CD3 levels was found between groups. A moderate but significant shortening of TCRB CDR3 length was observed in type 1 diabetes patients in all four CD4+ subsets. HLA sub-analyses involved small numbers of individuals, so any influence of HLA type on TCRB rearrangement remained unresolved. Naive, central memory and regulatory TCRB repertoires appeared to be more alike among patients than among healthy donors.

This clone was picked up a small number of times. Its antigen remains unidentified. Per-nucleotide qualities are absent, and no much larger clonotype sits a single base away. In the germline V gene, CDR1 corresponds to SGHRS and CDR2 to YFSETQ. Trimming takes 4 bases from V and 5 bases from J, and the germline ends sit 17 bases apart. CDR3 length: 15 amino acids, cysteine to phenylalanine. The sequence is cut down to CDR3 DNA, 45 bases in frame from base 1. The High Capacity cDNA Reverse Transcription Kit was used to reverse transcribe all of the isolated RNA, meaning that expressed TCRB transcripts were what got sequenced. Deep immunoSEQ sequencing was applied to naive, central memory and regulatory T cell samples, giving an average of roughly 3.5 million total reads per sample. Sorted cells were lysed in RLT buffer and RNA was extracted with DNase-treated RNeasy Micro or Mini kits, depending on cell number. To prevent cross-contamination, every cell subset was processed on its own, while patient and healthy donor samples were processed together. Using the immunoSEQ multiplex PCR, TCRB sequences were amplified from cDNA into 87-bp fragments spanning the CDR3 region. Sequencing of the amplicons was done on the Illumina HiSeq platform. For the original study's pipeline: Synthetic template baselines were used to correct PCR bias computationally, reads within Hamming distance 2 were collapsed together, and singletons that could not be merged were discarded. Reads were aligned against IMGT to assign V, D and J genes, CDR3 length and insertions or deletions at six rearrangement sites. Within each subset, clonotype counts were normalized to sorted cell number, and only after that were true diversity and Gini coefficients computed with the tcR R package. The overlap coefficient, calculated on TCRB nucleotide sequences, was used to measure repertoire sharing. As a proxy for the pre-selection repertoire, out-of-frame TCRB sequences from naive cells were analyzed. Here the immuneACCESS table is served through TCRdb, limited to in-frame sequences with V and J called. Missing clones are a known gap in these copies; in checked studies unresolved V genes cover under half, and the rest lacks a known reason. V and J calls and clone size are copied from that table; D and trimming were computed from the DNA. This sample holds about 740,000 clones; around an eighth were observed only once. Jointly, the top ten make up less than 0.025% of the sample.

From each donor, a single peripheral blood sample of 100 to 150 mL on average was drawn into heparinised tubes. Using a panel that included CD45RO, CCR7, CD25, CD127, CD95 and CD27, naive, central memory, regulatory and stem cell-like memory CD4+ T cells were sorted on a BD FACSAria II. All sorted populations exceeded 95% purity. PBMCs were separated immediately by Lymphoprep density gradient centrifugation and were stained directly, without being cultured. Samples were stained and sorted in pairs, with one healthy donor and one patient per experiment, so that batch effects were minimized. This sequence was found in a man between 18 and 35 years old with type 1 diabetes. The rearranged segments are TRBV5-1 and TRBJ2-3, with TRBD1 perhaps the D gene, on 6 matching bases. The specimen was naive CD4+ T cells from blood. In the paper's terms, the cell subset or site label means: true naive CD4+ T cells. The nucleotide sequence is TGCGCCAGCAGCCTCGACAGGCGGTGGCTAGATACGCAGTATTTT. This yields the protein CASSLDRRWLDTQYF.